These 16 T cell receptor beta chains share one sample of origin, sequenced in a study of CD8 T cells in ankylosing spondylitis. The antigens of these receptors remain unknown. Notes on the study in general: What seemed typical of ankylosing spondylitis blood was a TCR beta motif built from about eight highly homologous variants.

TCRdb reprocessed the 5' RACE reads via MiXCR and lists one record per CDR3 protein. Of under 250,000 distinct CDR3 sequences in the sample, 5.5% to 7.5% were seen once. The specimen was blood, either unsorted or a sorted T cell fraction (not recorded which). Every receptor here comes from a male donor with ankylosing spondylitis.

This clonotype was detected many times. The J gene is TRBJ2-7, the V gene TRBV9; maybe TRBD2 (6 bases). Germline assignment: CDR1 SGDLS and CDR2 YYNGEE. Trimming took off 2 bases at V and 1 base at J, with 10 bases between the two ends. CDR3 length: 14 residues. The CDR3 spells CASSVGRGSYEQYF. In DNA form, the CDR3 reads TGTGCCAGCAGCGTTGGACGGGGGTCCTACGAGCAGTACTTC. The variable domain in full, completed from reference TRBV9 and TRBJ2-7, reads DSGVTQTPKHLITATGQRVTLRCSPRSGDLSVYWYQQSLDQGLQFLIQYYNGEERAKGNILERFSAQQFPDLHSELNLSSLELGDSALYFCASSVGRGSYEQYFGPGTRLTVT.

This clonotype has ten or more counts. V is TRBV27 and J is TRBJ1-5; D is uncertain. Trimming removed 8 bases at V and 5 bases at J, with 10 bases between. This CDR3 is built from 12 residues. Germline loops: CDR1 MNHEY, CDR2 SMNVEV (reference sequence). The CDR3 DNA follows: TGTGCCAGCGGACTGGGCGATCAGCCCCAGCATTTT. Protein sequence: CASGLGDQPQHF.

The genes are TRBV9 and TRBJ1-1, with TRBD1 as a possible D gene (5 bases). Germline values: CDR1 SGDLS, CDR2 YYNGEE. The V gene lost 2 bases and the J gene lost 1 base, with 9 bases spanning the gap. The CDR3 extends over 14 amino acids. The CDR3 spells CASSVDSSNTEAFF. The CDR3 nucleotides read TGTGCCAGCAGCGTCGACAGTTCGAACACTGAAGCTTTCTTT. The full variable domain, with the rest looked up from reference TRBV9 and TRBJ1-1, is DSGVTQTPKHLITATGQRVTLRCSPRSGDLSVYWYQQSLDQGLQFLIQYYNGEERAKGNILERFSAQQFPDLHSELNLSSLELGDSALYFCASSVDSSNTEAFFGQGTRLTVV.

The sample holds many counts of this clonotype. The rearrangement uses TRBV5-1 and TRBJ1-1; maybe TRBD1 (5 bases). The CDR3 contains 13 residues. Germline V gives CDR1 SGHRS, CDR2 YFSETQ. V was trimmed by 4 bases and J by 8 bases, leaving 15 bases between them. This chain's CDR3 is CASSGGDWGEAFF. The CDR3 DNA reads as TGCGCCAGCAGCGGAGGGGATTGGGGAGAAGCTTTCTTT.

There are many counts of this clonotype. The genes are TRBV19 and TRBJ2-7, with TRBD2 identical over 14 bases. CDR3 length: 15 amino acids. V shed 5 bases, J shed 4 bases, and the junction held 4 bases outside the gene matches. The germline CDR1 and CDR2 sequences are LNHDA and SQIVND (reference sequence). The CDR3 DNA reads as TGTGCCAGTAGTCCGGGACTAGCGGGAGAGTACGAGCAGTACTTC. Translated: CASSPGLAGEYEQYF.

This chain connects TRBV6-2 or TRBV6-3 to TRBJ2-5, with no clear D. Germline values: CDR1 MNHEY, CDR2 SVGEGT. The V end was cut by 2 bases, the J end by 6 bases, with 4 bases between. This CDR3 comprises 11 residues. For the CDR3, the DNA is TGTGCCAGCAGTTACGGGAAGACCCAGTACTTC. Its translation is CASSYGKTQYF.

The chain employs TRBV7-9 and TRBJ1-5, with D possibly being TRBD1 (6 bases). The CDR3 covers 14 residues. Germline-derived CDR1 and CDR2 are SEHNR and FQNEAQ (reference sequence). Trimming left V 8 bases short and J 0 bases short, with 11 bases between. The CDR3 here is CASAGVYSNQPQHF. The CDR3 DNA follows: TGTGCCAGCGCAGGGGTCTATAGCAATCAGCCCCAGCATTTT.

In this sample, this clonotype turned up many times. The rearrangement links TRBV25-1 to TRBJ2-2; 11 bases are a match to TRBD2. The CDR3 loop spans 18 amino acids. Germline CDR1 and CDR2: MGHDK and SYGVNS. V lost 2 bases to trimming and J lost 6 bases; unmatched junction nucleotides: 11. CDR3 amino acids: CASSEPGTSGGNPGELFF. In nucleotides, the CDR3 is TGTGCCAGCAGTGAACCCGGGACTAGCGGTGGAAATCCCGGGGAGCTGTTTTTT.

This clonotype was observed many times. This chain uses TRBV10-3 with TRBJ2-2, with D unresolved. The CDR3 has 13 amino acids. Trimming pared 3 bases from V and 7 bases from J, leaving 9 bases between. Per germline, CDR1 ENHRY and CDR2 SYGVKD. The CDR3 sequence is CAISDLVGGELFF. DNA of the CDR3: TGTGCCATCAGTGACCTCGTCGGCGGGGAGCTGTTTTTT.

This clonotype was counted a single time. A much larger clone differs by one base, so this may be a read error. V gene TRBV15 combines with J gene TRBJ1-2; D is undetermined. Germline V gives CDR1 LNHNV, CDR2 YYDKDF (reference sequence). V shed 3 bases and J shed 4 bases, with 18 bases lying between them. CDR3 size: 16 residues. CDR3 coding DNA: TGTGCCACCAGCAGGCTCCCCGTGGGTCCGATCTATGGCTACACCTTC. Encoded protein: CATSRLPVGPIYGYTF.

Only a few counts were recorded for this clonotype. The J gene is TRBJ1-1, the V gene TRBV12-3 or TRBV12-4; a possible D gene is TRBD1 (5 bases). The V end lost 6 bases, the J end lost 0 bases, and 14 bases lay between the germline ends. The CDR3 is 15 residues long. Here the CDR3 DNA reads TGTGCCAGCAGCCCGACGGGACGTATGAACACTGAAGCTTTCTTT. This sequence encodes CASSPTGRMNTEAFF.

This clonotype was detected many times. This chain uses TRBV7-9 with TRBJ2-1; D is unclear. From germline, CDR1 is SEHNR and CDR2 FQNEAQ (reference sequence). The CDR3 spans 15 residues. V was cut by 3 bases and J by 0 bases, with 9 bases left in between. This CDR3 is CASSFRDRSYNEQFF. DNA for the CDR3: TGTGCCAGCAGCTTTAGAGATCGCTCCTACAATGAGCAGTTCTTC.

The V call is TRBV9, the J call TRBJ2-5, with 8 nucleotides matching TRBD2. V gave up 2 bases and J gave up 3 bases; unmatched junction bases: 9. CDR3 size: 16 residues. Looked up from germline, CDR1 is SGDLS and CDR2 is YYNGEE. This chain's CDR3 is CASSVMKRERKETQYF. The CDR3 DNA reads TGTGCCAGCAGCGTCATGAAGCGGGAGAGGAAAGAGACCCAGTACTTC.

This clonotype came up many times. This sequence joins TRBV19 and TRBJ1-1; D not resolved. This CDR3 is built from 14 residues. The germline gives CDR1 LNHDA, CDR2 SQIVND (reference sequence). Trimming cost V 2 bases and J 3 bases, with 10 bases left between them. This CDR3 reads CASSIWTADTEAFF. The CDR3 DNA reads as TGTGCCAGTAGTATATGGACGGCCGACACTGAAGCTTTCTTT.

The table lists this clonotype with a few counts. The V and J genes are TRBV25-1 and TRBJ2-3; D gene ambiguous. CDR1 and CDR2 (germline): MGHDK, SYGVNS. The CDR3 length is 15 residues. V was pared by 1 base and J by 1 base, with 9 bases between. The CDR3 DNA reads as TGTGCCAGCAGTGAATGGGGTATGGGCACAGATACGCAGTATTTT. Its translation: CASSEWGMGTDTQYF.

This clonotype has a handful of counts. The CDR3 DNA follows: TGTGCCAGCAGTGAAGCGCATTTAGGGACACTCTATGGCTACACCTTC. Amino acids: CASSEAHLGTLYGYTF. The gene calls are TRBV6-1 and TRBJ1-2, with TRBD1 as a possible D gene (6 bases). Trimming took 0 bases from V and 4 from J, leaving 15 bases between them. CDR3 length: 16 residues. The germline V gene encodes CDR1 MNHNS and CDR2 SASEGT.